This entry is about one T cell receptor beta chain. Its specific antigen is unknown. Base qualities are missing; no much larger clone stands one base away. The sample belongs to a study of blood T cell repertoires in COVID-19 (dated by TCRdb to the early 2020s). Broadly, across the study: Samples from collaborators originated in the United States, Italy and Spain and spanned both the acute and convalescent phases of COVID-19. The prospective study material was composed of cDNA or gDNA derived from T cells, B-cell-depleted T cells, or PBMCs. Deeply sampled blood TCRbeta repertoires from subjects exposed to, actively infected with, or recovered from COVID-19 were included in the dataset. The repertoires were released in a freely available public database intended as a resource for research on the immune response to SARS-CoV-2. Samples came from the ongoing ImmuneRACE study (first 160 participants) plus 1,254 subjects from 6 global collaborators. Nearly every sample came with metadata listing a de-identified subject ID, COVID-19 status, age in years and sex. Where available, HLA class I and class II types were taken from metadata supplied by the sample provider and were not determined by assay-based typing. Beyond this particular receptor, the publication reports: The quantity of clinical and demographic metadata differed by source and by participant and was supplied without curation.

One collaborating source in Seattle enrolled patients while the patients were actively infected and followed the patients over time throughout the course of disease. The collaborating institutions used their own protocols to collect whole blood in K2EDTA tubes. For TCRbeta analysis, collaborator samples were shipped as frozen whole blood, as isolated PBMCs, or as DNA extracted from either sample type. Reading the germline V gene (reference sequence) gives CDR1 LGHDT and CDR2 YNNKEL. Relative to germline, V is missing 4 bases and J is missing 6 bases, with 4 bases of the junction outside any gene match. Taken from cysteine to phenylalanine, the CDR3 has 15 residues. Left in the record is the CDR3 DNA by itself, 45 bases read in frame from the first base. TCRbeta CDR3 regions were amplified from genomic DNA using the immunoSEQ Assay, a bias-controlled multiplex PCR. As for the authors' bioinformatics: The number of nucleated cells in each sample was estimated from the amplification of reference gene primers within the assay. To quantify the absolute abundance of each unique TCRbeta CDR3 rearrangement, sequence reads were collapsed and filtered. For each sample, productive Simpson clonality was calculated as the square root of Simpson's diversity index across productive rearrangements. Sourced from immuneACCESS, this table was stored by TCRdb with only in-frame sequences that have V and J called. A share of the clones is absent; for the studies checked, an unresolved V gene accounts for under half, and the remainder has no known explanation. The V and J calls and clone size were taken over from that table, and D and trimming were inferred from the DNA. The sample profile shows roughly 220,000 clones; 80% to 90% of them were found once. The top ten constitute 7.5% to 8% of the sample.

Sequencing used peripheral blood. The chain couples TRBV3-1 (or the pseudogene TRBV3-2) to TRBJ2-2; TRBD2 aligns with 11 central bases. This receptor was identified in a woman aged 80 or over with COVID-19, enrolled during active disease. The CDR3: CASSLPSGRPGELFF. The DNA sequence reads TGTGCCAGCAGCCTTCCTAGCGGGAGGCCCGGGGAGCTGTTTTTT.